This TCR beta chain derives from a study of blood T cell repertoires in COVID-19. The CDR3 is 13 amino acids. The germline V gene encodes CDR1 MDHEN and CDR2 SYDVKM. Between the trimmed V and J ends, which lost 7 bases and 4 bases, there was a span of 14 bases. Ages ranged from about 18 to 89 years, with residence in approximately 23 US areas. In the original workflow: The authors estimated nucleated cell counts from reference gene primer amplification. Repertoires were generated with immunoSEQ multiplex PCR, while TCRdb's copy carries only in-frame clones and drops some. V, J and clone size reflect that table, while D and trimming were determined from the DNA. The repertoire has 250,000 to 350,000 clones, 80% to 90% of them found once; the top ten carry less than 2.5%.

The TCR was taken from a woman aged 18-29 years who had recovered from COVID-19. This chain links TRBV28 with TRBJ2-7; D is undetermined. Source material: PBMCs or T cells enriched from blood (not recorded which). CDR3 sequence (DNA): TGTGCCAGCATGCGGCGGAACCTTTACGAGCAGTACTTC. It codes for CASMRRNLYEQYF.